This T cell receptor (beta chain) originates from a study of long-term antiretroviral therapy in people with HIV. To note about this clone: The antigen remains undetermined.

The libraries were made with immunoSEQ v3.0 at survey level. Measured with immunoSEQ multiplex PCR; TCRdb has only the in-frame clones, and not every one. The sample contains around 19,000 clones, approximately 81% of which appear only once. General study points: HIV repertoires had narrower CDR3 length ranges than controls. The blood, collected between about 2003 and 2017, was possibly taken under older ART regimens. Post-ART diversity increased but stayed below transplant donor controls. Clones expanded before ART dominated the repertoire at all time points.

Trimming pared 0 bases from V and 10 bases from J, leaving 7 bases between. The CDR3 totals 11 residues. In germline, CDR1 is GTSNPN, CDR2 SVGIG (reference sequence). This rearrangement joins TRBV30 to TRBJ2-1; D remains unclear. The receptor was isolated from a man aged 40-55 years with HIV. Material: unsorted PBMCs, obtained 2.3 to 2.5 years after starting antiretroviral therapy. The CDR3 bases are TGTGCCTGGAGTGTTCGCGACGAGCAGTTCTTC. Translated, it gives CAWSVRDEQFF.